This TCR beta chain was recovered during a study of blood T cell repertoires in COVID-19. Some clones are missing from TCRdb's copy, which holds only in-frame ones; the method was immunoSEQ multiplex PCR. Of 65,000 to 75,000 clones listed, 89% were seen once; the top ten hold 4% to 5%. The CDR3 loop spans 13 amino acids. This clonotype was sampled from a woman aged 45-65 years with active COVID-19. The J gene is TRBJ2-7, the V gene TRBV21-1; the DNA was not used to check the table's D call, TRBD1. TRBV21-1 is tagged as a pseudogene. Sequencing was done on a sample of peripheral blood. CDR3 sequence (DNA): TGTGCCAGCAGCAAATGTACAGGCTACGAGCAGTACTTC. It yields the protein CASSKCTGYEQYF.